These 2 T cell receptor beta chains were all obtained from the same sample, sequenced in a study of beta chain features in type 1 diabetes. Findings and caveats of the study: Researchers report that Type 1 diabetes patients had moderately but significantly shorter TCRB CDR3s across all four CD4+ subsets.

Reverse transcribing all isolated RNA meant expressed TCRB transcripts were sequenced. The repertoire was sequenced with immunoSEQ multiplex PCR; TCRdb's copy has only in-frame clones and lacks some. Of about 340,000 clones in the sample, around 9.7% were seen once. The antigens for these receptors are not known. The sequencing input was central memory CD4+ T cells from blood. The receptors derive from a man aged 30 to 45 with type 1 diabetes.

The sample holds a few counts of this clone. The V and J genes are TRBV19 and TRBJ2-2; D gene ambiguous. The CDR3 spans 14 residues. Looked up from germline, CDR1 is LNHDA and CDR2 is SQIVND (reference sequence). The V gene lost 9 bases and the J gene lost 0 bases, with 11 bases spanning the gap. CDR3 in DNA: TGTGCCAGCGGATACAGCGCGAACACCGGGGAGCTGTTTTTT. Protein sequence: CASGYSANTGELFF.

This clone was detected ten times or more. The V call is TRBV21-1, the J call TRBJ2-1. TRBV21-1 is a pseudogene segment. The CDR3 loop spans 8 amino acids. DNA of the CDR3: TGCTCCTACAATGAGCAGTTCTTC. Amino acids: CSYNEQFF.